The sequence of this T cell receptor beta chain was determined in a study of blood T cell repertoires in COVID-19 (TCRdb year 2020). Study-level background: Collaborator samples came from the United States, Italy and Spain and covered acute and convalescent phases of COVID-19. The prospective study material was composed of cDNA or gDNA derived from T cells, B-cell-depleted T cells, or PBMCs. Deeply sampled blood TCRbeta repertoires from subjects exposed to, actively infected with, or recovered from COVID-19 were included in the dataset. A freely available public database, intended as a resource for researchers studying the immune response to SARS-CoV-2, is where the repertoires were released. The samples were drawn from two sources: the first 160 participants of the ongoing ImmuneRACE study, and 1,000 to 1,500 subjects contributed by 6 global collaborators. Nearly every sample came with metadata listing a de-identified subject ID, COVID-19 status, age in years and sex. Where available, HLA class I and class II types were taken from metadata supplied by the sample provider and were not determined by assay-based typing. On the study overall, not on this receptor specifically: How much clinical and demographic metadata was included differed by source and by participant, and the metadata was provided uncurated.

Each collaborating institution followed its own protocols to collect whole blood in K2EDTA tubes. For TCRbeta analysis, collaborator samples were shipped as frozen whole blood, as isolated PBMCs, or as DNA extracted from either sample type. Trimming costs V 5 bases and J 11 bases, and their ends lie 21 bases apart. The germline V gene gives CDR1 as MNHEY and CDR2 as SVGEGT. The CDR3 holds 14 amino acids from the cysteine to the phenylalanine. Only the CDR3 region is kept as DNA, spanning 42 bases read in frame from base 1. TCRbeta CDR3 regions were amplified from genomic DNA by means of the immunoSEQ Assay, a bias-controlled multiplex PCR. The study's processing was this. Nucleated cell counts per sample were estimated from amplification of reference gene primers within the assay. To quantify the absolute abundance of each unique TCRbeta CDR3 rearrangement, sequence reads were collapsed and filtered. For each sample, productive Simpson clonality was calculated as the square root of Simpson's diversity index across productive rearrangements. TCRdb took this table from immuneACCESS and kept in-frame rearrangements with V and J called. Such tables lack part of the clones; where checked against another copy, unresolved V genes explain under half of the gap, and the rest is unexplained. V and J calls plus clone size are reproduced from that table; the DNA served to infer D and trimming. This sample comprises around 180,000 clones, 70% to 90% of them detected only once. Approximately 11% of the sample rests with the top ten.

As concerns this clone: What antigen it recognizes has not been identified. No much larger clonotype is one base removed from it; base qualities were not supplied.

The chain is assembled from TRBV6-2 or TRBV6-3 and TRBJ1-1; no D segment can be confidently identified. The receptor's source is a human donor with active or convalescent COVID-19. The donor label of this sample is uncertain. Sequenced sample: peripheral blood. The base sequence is TGTGCCAGCAGTCCCCCTGGTTGGCAGTCCGGGGCTTTCTTT. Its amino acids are CASSPPGWQSGAFF.